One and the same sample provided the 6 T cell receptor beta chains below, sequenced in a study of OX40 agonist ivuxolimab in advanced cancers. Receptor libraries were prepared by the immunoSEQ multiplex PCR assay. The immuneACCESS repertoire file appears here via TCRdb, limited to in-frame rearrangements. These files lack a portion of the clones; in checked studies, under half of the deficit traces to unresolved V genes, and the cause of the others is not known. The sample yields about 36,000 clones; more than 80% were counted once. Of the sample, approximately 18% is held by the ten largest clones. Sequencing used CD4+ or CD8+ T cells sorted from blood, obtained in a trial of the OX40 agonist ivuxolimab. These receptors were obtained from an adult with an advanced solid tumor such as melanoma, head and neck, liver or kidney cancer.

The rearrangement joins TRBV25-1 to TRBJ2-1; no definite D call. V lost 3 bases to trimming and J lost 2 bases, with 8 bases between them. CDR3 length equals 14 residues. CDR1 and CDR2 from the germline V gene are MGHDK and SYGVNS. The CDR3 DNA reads TGTGCCAGCAGTGATCCCGTCCCCTACAATGAGCAGTTCTTC. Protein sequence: CASSDPVPYNEQFF.

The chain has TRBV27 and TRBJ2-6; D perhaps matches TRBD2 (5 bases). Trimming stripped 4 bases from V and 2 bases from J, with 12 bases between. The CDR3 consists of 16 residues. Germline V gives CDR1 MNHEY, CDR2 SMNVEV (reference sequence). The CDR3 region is CASSSSPGTGANVLTF. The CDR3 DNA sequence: TGTGCCAGCAGTTCATCCCCCGGGACTGGGGCCAACGTCCTGACTTTC.

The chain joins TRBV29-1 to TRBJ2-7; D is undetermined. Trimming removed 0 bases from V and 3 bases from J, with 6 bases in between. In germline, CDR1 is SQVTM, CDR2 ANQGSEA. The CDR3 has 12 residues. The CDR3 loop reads CSVEDGFYEQYF. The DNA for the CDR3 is TGCAGCGTTGAAGATGGGTTCTACGAGCAGTACTTC.

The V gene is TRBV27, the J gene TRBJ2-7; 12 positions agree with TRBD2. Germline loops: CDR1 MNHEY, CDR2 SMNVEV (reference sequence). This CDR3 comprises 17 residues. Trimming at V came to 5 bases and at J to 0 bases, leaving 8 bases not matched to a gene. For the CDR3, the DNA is TGTGCCAGCAGTCACACTAGCGGGGGGCTCAGCTCCTACGAGCAGTACTTC. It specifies CASSHTSGGLSSYEQYF.

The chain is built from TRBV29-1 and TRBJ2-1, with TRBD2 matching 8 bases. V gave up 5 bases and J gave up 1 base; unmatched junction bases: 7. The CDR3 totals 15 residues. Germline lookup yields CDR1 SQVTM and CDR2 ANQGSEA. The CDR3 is CSVQTSGLSYNEQFF. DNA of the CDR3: TGCAGCGTTCAAACTAGCGGACTTTCCTACAATGAGCAGTTCTTC.

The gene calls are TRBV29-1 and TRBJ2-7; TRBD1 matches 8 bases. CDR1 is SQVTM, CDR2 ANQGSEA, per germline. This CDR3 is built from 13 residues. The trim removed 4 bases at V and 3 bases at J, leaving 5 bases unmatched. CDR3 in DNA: TGCAGCGTTGGCCTACAGGGGGTCTACGAGCAGTACTTC. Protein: CSVGLQGVYEQYF.